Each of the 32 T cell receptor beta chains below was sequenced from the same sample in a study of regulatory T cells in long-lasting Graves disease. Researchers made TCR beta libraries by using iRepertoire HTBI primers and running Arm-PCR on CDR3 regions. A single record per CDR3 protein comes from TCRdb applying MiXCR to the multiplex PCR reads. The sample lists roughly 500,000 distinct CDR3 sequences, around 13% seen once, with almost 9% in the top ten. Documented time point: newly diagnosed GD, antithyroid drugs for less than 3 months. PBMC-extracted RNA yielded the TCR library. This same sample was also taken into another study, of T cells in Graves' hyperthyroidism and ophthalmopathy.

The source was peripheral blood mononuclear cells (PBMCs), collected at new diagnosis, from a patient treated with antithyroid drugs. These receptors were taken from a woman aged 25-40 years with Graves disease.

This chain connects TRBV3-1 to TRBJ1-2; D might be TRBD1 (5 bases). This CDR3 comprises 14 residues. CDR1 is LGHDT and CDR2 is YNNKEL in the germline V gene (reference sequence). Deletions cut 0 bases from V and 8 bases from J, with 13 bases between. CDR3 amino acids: CASSQDVGAGGYTF. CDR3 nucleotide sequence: TGTGCCAGCAGCCAAGATGTAGGGGCGGGCGGCTACACCTTC. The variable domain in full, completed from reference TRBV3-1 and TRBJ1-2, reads DTAVSQTPKYLVTQMGNDKSIKCEQNLGHDTMYWYKQDSKKFLKIMFSYNNKELIINETVPNRFSPKSPDKAHLNLHINSLELGDSAVYFCASSQDVGAGGYTFGSGTRLTVV.

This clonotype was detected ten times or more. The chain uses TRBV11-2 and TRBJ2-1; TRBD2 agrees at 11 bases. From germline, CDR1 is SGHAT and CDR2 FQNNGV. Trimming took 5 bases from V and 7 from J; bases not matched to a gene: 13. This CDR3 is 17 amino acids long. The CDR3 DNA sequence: TGTGCCAGCAGCGGGACTAAACTAGCGGGAGTAGGAAATGAGCAGTTCTTC. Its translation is CASSGTKLAGVGNEQFF.

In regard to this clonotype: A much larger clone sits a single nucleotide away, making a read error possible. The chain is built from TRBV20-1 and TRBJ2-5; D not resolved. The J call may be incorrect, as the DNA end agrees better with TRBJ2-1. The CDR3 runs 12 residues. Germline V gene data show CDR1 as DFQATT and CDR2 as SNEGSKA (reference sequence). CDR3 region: CSARVKDHEQFF. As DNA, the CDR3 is TGCAGTGCTAGAGTAAAGGATCACGAGCAGTTCTTC.

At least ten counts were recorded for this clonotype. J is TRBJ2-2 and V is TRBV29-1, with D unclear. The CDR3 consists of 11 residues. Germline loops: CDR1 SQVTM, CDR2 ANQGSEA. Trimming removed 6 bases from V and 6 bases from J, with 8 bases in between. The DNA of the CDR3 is TGCAGCGTCGCCAGCGCCGGGGAGCTGTTTTTT. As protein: CSVASAGELFF.

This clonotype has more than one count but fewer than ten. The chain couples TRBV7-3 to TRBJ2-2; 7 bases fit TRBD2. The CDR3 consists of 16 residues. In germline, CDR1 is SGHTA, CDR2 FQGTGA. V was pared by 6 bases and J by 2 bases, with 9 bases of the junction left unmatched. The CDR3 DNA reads TGTGCCAGCAGTCCAGGCAGCGGGACCAACACCGGGGAGCTGTTTTTT. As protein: CASSPGSGTNTGELFF.

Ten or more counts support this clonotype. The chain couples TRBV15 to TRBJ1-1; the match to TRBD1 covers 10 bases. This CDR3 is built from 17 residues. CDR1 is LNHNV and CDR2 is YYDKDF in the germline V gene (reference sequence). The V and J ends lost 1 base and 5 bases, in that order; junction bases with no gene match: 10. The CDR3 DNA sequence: TGTGCCACCAGCAGAGTTCTACTCGGGACAGGGGTTACTGAAGCTTTCTTT. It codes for CATSRVLLGTGVTEAFF. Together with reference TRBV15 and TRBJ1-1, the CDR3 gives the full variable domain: DAMVIQNPRYQVTQFGKPVTLSCSQTLNHNVMYWYQQKSSQAPKLLFHYYDKDFNNEADTPDNFQSRRPNTSFCFLDIRSPGLGDTAMYLCATSRVLLGTGVTEAFFGQGTRLTVV.

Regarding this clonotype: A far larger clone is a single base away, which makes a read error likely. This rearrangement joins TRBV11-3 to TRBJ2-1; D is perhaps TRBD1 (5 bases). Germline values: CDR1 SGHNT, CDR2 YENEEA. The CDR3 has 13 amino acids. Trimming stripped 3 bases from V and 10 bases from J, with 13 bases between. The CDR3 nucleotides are TGTGCCAGCAGCTTCAGGGTTTCCTACGAGCAGTTCTTC. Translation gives CASSFRVSYEQFF.

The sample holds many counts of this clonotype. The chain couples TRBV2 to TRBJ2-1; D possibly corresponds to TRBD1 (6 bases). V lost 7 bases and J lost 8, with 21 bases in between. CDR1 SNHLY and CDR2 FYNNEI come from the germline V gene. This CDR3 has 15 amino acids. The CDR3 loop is CASNGQQGVGDEQFF. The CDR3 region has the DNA TGTGCCAGCAACGGACAGCAAGGTGTGGGCGATGAGCAGTTCTTC.

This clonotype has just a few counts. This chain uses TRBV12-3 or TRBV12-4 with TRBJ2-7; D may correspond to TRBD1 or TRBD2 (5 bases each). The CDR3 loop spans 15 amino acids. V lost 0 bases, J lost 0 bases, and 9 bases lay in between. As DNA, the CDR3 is TGTGCCAGCAGTTTAGCCGGGACCCTCTCCTACGAGCAGTACTTC. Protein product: CASSLAGTLSYEQYF.

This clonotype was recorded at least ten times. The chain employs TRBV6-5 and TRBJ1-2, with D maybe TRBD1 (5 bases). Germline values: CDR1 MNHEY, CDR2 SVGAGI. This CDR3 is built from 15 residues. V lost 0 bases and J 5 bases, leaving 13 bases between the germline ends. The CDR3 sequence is CASSYSRQGRYGYTF. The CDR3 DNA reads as TGTGCCAGCAGTTACTCGAGGCAGGGTCGGTATGGCTACACCTTC.

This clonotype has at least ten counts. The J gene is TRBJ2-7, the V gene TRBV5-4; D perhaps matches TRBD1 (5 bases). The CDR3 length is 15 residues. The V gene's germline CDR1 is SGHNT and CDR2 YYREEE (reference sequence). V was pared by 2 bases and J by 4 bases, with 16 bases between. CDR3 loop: CASSFRTSTIYEQYF. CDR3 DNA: TGTGCCAGCAGCTTTCGGACATCGACGATATACGAGCAGTACTTC.

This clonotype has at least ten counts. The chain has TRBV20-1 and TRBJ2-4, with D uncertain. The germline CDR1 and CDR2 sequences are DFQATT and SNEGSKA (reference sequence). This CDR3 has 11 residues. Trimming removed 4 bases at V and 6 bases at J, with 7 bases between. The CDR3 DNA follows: TGCAGTGCTATCGACGGAAACATTCAGTACTTC. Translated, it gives CSAIDGNIQYF.

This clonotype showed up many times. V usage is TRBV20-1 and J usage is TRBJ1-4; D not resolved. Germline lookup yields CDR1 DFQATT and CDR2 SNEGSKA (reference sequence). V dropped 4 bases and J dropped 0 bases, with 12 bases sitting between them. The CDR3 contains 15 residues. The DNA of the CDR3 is TGCAGTGCTATACGGAGATATGCAACTAATGAAAAACTGTTTTTT. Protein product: CSAIRRYATNEKLFF.

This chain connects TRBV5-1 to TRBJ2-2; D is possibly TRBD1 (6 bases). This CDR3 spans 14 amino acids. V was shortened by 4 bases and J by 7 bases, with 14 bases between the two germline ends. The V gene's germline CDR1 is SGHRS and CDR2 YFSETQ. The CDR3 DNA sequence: TGCGCCAGCAGCACCACAGGGATGGGCGGGGAGCTGTTTTTT. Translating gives CASSTTGMGGELFF.

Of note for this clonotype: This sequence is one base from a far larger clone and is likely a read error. The DNA of the CDR3 is TGTGCCAGCAGACAAAGATACATGAACACTGAAGCTATCTTT. Its protein is CASRQRYMNTEAIF. This rearrangement joins TRBV6-1 to TRBJ1-1; D unresolved. CDR3 length equals 14 residues. From germline, CDR1 is MNHNS and CDR2 SASEGT.

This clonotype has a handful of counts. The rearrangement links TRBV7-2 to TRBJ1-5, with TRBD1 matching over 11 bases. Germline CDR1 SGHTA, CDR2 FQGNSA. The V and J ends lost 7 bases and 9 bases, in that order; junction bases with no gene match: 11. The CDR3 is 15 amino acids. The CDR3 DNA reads TGTGCCAGCAAAAAGGGGGACAGGGGGGTATGGCCCCAGCATTTT. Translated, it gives CASKKGDRGVWPQHF.

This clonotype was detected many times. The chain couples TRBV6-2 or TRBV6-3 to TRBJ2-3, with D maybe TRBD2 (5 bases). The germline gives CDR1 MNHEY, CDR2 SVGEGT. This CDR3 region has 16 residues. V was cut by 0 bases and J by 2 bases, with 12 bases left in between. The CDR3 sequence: CASSYSLATPTDTQYF. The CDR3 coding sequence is TGTGCCAGCAGTTACTCGCTAGCTACCCCCACAGATACGCAGTATTTT.

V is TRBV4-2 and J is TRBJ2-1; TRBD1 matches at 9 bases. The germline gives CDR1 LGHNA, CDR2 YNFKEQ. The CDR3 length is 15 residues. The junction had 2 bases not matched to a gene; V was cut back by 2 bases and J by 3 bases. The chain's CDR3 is CASSQWTGDYNEQFF. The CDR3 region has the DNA TGTGCCAGCAGCCAATGGACAGGGGACTACAATGAGCAGTTCTTC.

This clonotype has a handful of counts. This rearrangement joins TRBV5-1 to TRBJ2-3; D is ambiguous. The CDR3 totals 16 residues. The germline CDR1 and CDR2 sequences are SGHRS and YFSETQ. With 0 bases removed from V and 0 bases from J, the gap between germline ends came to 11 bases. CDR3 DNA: TGCGCCAGCAGCTTGGGACACAAATCTAGCACAGATACGCAGTATTTT. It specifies CASSLGHKSSTDTQYF.

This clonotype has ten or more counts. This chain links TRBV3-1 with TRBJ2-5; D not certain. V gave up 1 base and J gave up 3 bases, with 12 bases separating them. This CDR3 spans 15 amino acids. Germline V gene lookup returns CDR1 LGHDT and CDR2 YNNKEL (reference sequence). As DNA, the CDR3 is TGTGCCAGCAGCCAAGGGGGATCGATAAAAGAGACCCAGTACTTC. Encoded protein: CASSQGGSIKETQYF.

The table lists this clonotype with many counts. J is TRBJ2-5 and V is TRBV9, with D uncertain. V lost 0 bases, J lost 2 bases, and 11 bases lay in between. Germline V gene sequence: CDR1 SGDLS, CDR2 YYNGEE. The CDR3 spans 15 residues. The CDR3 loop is CASSVGATVQETQYF. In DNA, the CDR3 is TGTGCCAGCAGCGTAGGGGCCACAGTGCAAGAGACCCAGTACTTC.

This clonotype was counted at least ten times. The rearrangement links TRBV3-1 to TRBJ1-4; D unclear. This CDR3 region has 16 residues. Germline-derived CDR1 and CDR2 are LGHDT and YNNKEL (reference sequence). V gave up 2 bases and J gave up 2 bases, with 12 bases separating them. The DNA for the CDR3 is TGTGCCAGCAGCCAATTTGGAGGCACGACTAATGAAAAACTGTTTTTT. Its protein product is CASSQFGGTTNEKLFF.

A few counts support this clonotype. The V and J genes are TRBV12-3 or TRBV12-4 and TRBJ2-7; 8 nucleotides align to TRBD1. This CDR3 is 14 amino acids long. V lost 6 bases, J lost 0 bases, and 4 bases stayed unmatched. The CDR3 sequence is CASRGQAASYEQYF. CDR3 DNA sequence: TGTGCCAGCAGGGGACAGGCAGCCTCCTACGAGCAGTACTTC.

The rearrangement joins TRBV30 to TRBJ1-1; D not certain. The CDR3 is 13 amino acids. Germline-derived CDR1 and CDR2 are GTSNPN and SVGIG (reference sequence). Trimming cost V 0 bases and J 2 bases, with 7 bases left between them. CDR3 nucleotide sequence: TGTGCCTGGAGTGTAACAGCCAACACTGAAGCTTTCTTT. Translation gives CAWSVTANTEAFF.

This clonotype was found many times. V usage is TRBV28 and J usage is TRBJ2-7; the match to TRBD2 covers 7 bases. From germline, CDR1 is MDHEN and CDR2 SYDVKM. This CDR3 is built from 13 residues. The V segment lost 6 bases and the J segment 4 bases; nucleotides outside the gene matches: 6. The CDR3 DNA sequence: TGTGCCAGCAGGCGGACTAGGCTTTACGAGCAGTACTTC. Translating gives CASRRTRLYEQYF.

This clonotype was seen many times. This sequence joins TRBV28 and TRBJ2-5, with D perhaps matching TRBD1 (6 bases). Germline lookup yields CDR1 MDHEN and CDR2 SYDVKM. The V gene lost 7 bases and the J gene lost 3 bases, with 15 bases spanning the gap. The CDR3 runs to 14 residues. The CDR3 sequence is CASTDRFFKETQYF. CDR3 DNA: TGTGCCAGCACCGACAGGTTCTTTAAAGAGACCCAGTACTTC.

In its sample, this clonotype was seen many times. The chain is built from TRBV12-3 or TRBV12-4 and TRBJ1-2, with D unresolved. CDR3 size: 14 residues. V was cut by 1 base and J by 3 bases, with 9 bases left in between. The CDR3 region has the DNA TGTGCCAGCAGTTTAGGTCAGCAAGACTATGGCTACACCTTC. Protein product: CASSLGQQDYGYTF.

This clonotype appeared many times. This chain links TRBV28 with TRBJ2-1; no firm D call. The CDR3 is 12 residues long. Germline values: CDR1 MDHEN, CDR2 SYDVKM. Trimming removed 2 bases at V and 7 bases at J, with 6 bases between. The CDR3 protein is CASSLRWNEQFF. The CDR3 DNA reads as TGTGCCAGCAGTTTACGTTGGAATGAGCAGTTCTTC.

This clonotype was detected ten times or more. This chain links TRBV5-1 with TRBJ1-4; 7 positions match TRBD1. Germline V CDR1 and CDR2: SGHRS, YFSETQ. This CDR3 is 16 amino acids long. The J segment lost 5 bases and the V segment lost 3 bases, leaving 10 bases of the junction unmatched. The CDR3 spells CASSWGTDFLNEKLFF. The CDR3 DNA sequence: TGCGCCAGCAGCTGGGGGACAGACTTTCTAAATGAAAAACTGTTTTTT.

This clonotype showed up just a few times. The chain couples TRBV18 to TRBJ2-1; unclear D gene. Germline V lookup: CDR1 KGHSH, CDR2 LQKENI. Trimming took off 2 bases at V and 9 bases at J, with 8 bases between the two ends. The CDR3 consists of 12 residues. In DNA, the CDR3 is TGTGCCAGCTCACCAAGTGAACTTGAGCAGTTCTTC. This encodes CASSPSELEQFF.

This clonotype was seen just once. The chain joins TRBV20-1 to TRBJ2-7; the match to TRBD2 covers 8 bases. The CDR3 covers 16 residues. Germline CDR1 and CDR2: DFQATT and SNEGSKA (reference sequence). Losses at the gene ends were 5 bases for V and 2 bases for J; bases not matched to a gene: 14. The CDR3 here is CSARRRRAGDAYEQYF. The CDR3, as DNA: TGCAGTGCTCGAAGGAGAAGAGCGGGGGACGCCTACGAGCAGTACTTC.

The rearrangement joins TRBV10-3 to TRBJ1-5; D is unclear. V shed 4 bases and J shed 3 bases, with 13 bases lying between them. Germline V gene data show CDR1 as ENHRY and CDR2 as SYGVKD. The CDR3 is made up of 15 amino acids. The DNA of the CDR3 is TGTGCCATCAGTGTAGGAGGTTTAAACAATCAGCCCCAGCATTTT. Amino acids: CAISVGGLNNQPQHF.